Listed below are T cell receptor beta chains from one sample, sequenced in a study of identical twins. TCRdb reanalysed the 5' RACE reads using MiXCR and keeps one entry per CDR3 protein. Here the sample spans 400,000 to 600,000 distinct CDR3 sequences, under 25% being singletons. The same data also contributed to another study, on yellow fever vaccine responses in identical twins.

What was sequenced was CD4+ T cells sorted from blood. Receptors originate from a woman between 18 and 29 years old in good health. Both conserved end residues are part of each CDR3. D genes are given only for firm matches. Clone size is shown for a subset of rows, as once, few, many or a class of expanded clone.

abundance | len | j_gene | d_gene | v_gene | CDR3nt | CDR3aa
few | 16 | TRBJ2-7 | TRBD2 | TRBV20-1 | TGCAGTGCTAGCCAAACCAGCGGGAGATTCTCCTACGAGCAGTACTTC | CSASQTSGRFSYEQYF
few | 16 | TRBJ2-2 | TRBD2 | TRBV5-1 | TGCGCCAGCAGTGAGGGAGGGCTCGCGAACACCGGGGAGCTGTTTTTT | CASSEGGLANTGELFF
few | 16 | TRBJ2-3 | TRBD2 | TRBV5-8 | TGTGCCAGCAGCTTTACGGGACTAGCGCAAGGAGACACGCAGTATTTT | CASSFTGLAQGDTQYF
few | 16 | TRBJ2-7 | TRBD2 | TRBV28 | TGTGCCAGCAGTTTATTGGGACTAGCGGGTAGAAGCGAGCAGTACTTC | CASSLLGLAGRSEQYF
NA | 12 | TRBJ2-4 | NA | TRBV7-9 | TGTGCCAGCAGCTTAAACGACGACATTCAGTACTTC | CASSLNDDIQYF
NA | 15 | TRBJ1-6 | NA | TRBV15 | TGTGCCACCAGCAGACCGACAGGTTATAATTCACCCCTCCACTTT | CATSRPTGYNSPLHF
few | 12 | TRBJ2-3 | NA | TRBV18 | TGTGCCAGCTCACGGATGGCAGATACGCAGTATTTT | CASSRMADTQYF
NA | 15 | TRBJ1-4 | NA | TRBV5-1 | TGCGCCAGCAGCTTGGGGGGAACGCCTAATGAAAAACTGTTTTTT | CASSLGGTPNEKLFF
few | 14 | TRBJ1-2 | NA | TRBV18 | TGTGCCAGCTCACCATCGGATGGACGGTATGGCTACACCTTC | CASSPSDGRYGYTF
NA | 16 | TRBJ2-1 | NA | TRBV20-1 | TGCAGTGCTAGACCGCCCCCCGGGACGACTTACAATGAGCAGTTCTTC | CSARPPPGTTYNEQFF
NA | 16 | TRBJ1-5 | TRBD1 | TRBV4-1 | TGCGCCAGCAGCCAAGACTGGGACAGCAACAATCAGCCCCAGCATTTT | CASSQDWDSNNQPQHF
few | 15 | TRBJ1-2 | TRBD1 | TRBV6-5 | TGTGCCAGCAGTTACCGGGACAGGGGGAACTATGGCTACACCTTC | CASSYRDRGNYGYTF
NA | 15 | TRBJ2-1 | TRBD2 | TRBV19 | TGTGCCAGTAGTCAGGCGGGACTAGCGGGAGATGAGCAGTTCTTC | CASSQAGLAGDEQFF
once | 16 | TRBJ2-1 | TRBD2 | TRBV20-1 | TGCAGTGCTAAGACTAGCGGGGGAGCCAGTTACAATGAGCAGTTCTTC | CSAKTSGGASYNEQFF
NA | 15 | TRBJ2-3 | NA | TRBV10-3 | TGTGCCATCAGTGAGTCGCGCGCTAACACAGATACGCAGTATTTT | CAISESRANTDTQYF
NA | 14 | TRBJ2-5 | TRBD1 | TRBV28 | TGTGCCAGCAGTCCACAGGGGTGGCAAGAGACCCAGTACTTC | CASSPQGWQETQYF
few | 14 | TRBJ2-2 | NA | TRBV12-3/TRBV12-4 | TGTGCCAGCATTTTGCCGGAGGTGACCGGGGAGCTGTTTTTT | CASILPEVTGELFF
few | 13 | TRBJ1-1 | NA | TRBV29-1 | TGCAGCGTTCGGGGGGGCGCGAACACTGAAGCTTTCTTT | CSVRGGANTEAFF
NA | 14 | TRBJ2-4 | TRBD2 | TRBV3-1 | TGTGCCAGCAGCCAAGCTAGCGGCAAAAACATTCAGTACTTC | CASSQASGKNIQYF
few | 15 | TRBJ2-6 | NA | TRBV6-2/TRBV6-3 | TGTGCCAGCAGTAAACAGCTCTCTGGGGCCAACGTCCTGACTTTC | CASSKQLSGANVLTF
once | 16 | TRBJ1-2 | NA | TRBV7-9 | TGTGCCAGCAGCTTTTGGAACCTCCCTGGGACCTCGGGCTACACCTTC | CASSFWNLPGTSGYTF
few | 17 | TRBJ2-1 | TRBD1 | TRBV24-1 | TGTGCCACCAGTGAACGGGACAGGGGGAAGGTCTACAATGAGCAGTTCTTC | CATSERDRGKVYNEQFF
NA | 13 | TRBJ1-2 | NA | TRBV9 | TGTGCCAGCAGCGTGTATAATAACTATGGCTACACCTTC | CASSVYNNYGYTF
NA | 15 | TRBJ1-1 | TRBD1 | TRBV28 | TGTGCCAGCAGTCCCCCGACAGGGGTGATCCCTGAAGCTTTCTTT | CASSPPTGVIPEAFF
few | 15 | TRBJ2-1 | NA | TRBV10-3 | TGTGCCATCAGTGGAGGGTTAGACAGGTCCAATGAGCAGTTCTTC | CAISGGLDRSNEQFF
NA | 14 | TRBJ2-7 | NA | TRBV19 | TGTGCCACCTCGGCGGGGCGGAGATCCTACGAGCAGTACTTC | CATSAGRRSYEQYF
few | 14 | TRBJ2-3 | NA | TRBV29-1 | TGCAGCGTTGGGCCAGGGTCGGGCACAGATACGCAGTATTTT | CSVGPGSGTDTQYF
NA | 14 | TRBJ2-5 | NA | TRBV6-5 | TGTGCCAGCAGTTACTCGATGTTTCAAGAGACCCAGTACTTC | CASSYSMFQETQYF
few | 13 | TRBJ2-3 | NA | TRBV7-9 | TGTGCCAGCAGCTTAGTACCCCGGGATACGCAGTATTTT | CASSLVPRDTQYF
NA | 18 | TRBJ2-1 | TRBD2 | TRBV10-3 | TGTGCCATCAACCCAGACCCCTGGACTAGCGGAGGCTACAATGAGCAGTTCTTC | CAINPDPWTSGGYNEQFF
few | 15 | TRBJ2-5 | TRBD1 | TRBV20-1 | TGCAGTGCTAGTGACCGGGACAGACAAATGGAGACCCAGTACTTC | CSASDRDRQMETQYF
few | 11 | TRBJ2-1 | NA | TRBV12-3/TRBV12-4 | TGTGCCGTGGACTCCTACAATGAGCAGTTCTTC | CAVDSYNEQFF
NA | 13 | TRBJ2-1 | TRBD2 | TRBV20-1 | TGCAGTGTCGTAGCGGGAGGTATCTATGAGCAGTTCTTC | CSVVAGGIYEQFF
NA | 10 | TRBJ2-2 | NA | TRBV7-9 | TGTGCCAGCAGCCAGCGGGAGCTGTTTTTT | CASSQRELFF
NA | 14 | TRBJ2-5 | NA | TRBV12-3/TRBV12-4 | TGTGCCAGCAGTCCCAGACTAGTTATGGAGACCCAGTACTTC | CASSPRLVMETQYF
NA | 14 | TRBJ2-5 | NA | TRBV20-1 | TGCAGTGCTTCGCCGACAGGGAGGGGAGAGACCCAGTACTTC | CSASPTGRGETQYF
NA | 17 | TRBJ2-2 | NA | TRBV2 | TGTGCCAGCAGTGAACCACGAGGACAAGTGAACACCGGGGAGCTGTTTTTT | CASSEPRGQVNTGELFF
NA | 16 | TRBJ2-3 | TRBD2 | TRBV18 | TGTGCCAGCTCACCACGGAATAGCGGGAGCACAGATACGCAGTATTTT | CASSPRNSGSTDTQYF
NA | 18 | TRBJ2-7 | TRBD2 | TRBV10-3 | TGTGCCAAACAATTTCAGGCCGATGGGACTAGCGGTTCCTACGAGCAGTACTTC | CAKQFQADGTSGSYEQYF
NA | 14 | TRBJ2-3 | NA | TRBV2 | TGTGCCAGCAGTGGAGGGCCCCCCCGGGATACGCAGTATTTT | CASSGGPPRDTQYF
few | 16 | TRBJ2-2 | NA | TRBV20-1 | TGCAGTGCTTGGGGGGGGCAGACTGCGAACACCGGGGAGCTGTTTTTT | CSAWGGQTANTGELFF
many | 13 | TRBJ2-2 | NA | TRBV24-1 | TGTGCCAGCGGGGGCCGGAACACCGGGGAGCTGTTTTTT | CASGGRNTGELFF